This T cell receptor (beta chain) was obtained from a study of T-cell memory formation after mild COVID-19 (dated by TCRdb to the early 2020s). For the wider study: Most TCR sequence clusters were specific to one of the two donors. In two donors, T-cell clones that expanded and contracted after mild COVID-19 were followed by sequencing TCRalpha and TCRbeta repertoires longitudinally. Two young, previously healthy adult volunteers, one female and one male, were included in the cohort.

On the study overall, not on this receptor specifically: Some responding clones were found in pre-infection memory, which suggests that pre-existing cross-reactive memory T cells took part in the SARS-CoV-2 response. Only a couple of mild cases were covered in the study, and larger cohorts including severe cases with pre-infection samples were considered necessary. Contracting CD4+ clones appeared mostly in the CM and EM memory subsets, whereas CD8+ clones were enriched in EMRA. Clones contracting from day 15 to 85 had balanced CD4/CD8 phenotypes, while a second wave expanding from day 15 to 37 was biased towards CD4+. SARS-CoV-2 specificity of the second-wave clones peaking on day 37 was not confirmed.

Remarks on this clonotype: Its antigen is not yet known. Base-call qualities are not available, and no considerably larger clone is one nucleotide away.

For sequencing, an Illumina NovaSeq 6000 was employed. Using 5'RACE with constant-segment primers, TCRalpha and TCRbeta cDNA libraries were constructed, with sample barcodes and unique molecular identifiers added in the process. Trizol reagent was used to extract RNA from every sample. Library amplification was performed in two PCR steps, and a second sample barcode and Illumina TruSeq adapters were introduced in the second step. The libraries were sequenced on an Illumina NovaSeq using 2 x 150 bp paired-end reads. For the original study's pipeline: With migec v1.2.7, reads were demultiplexed and then collapsed into UMI-guided consensus sequences. With mixcr v2.1.11, UMI consensuses were aligned to TRA and TRB V and J templates and assembled into clonotypes. Clonotypes were classified as expanded or contracted when called significant by both edgeR and NoisET, with noise models trained on biological replicates. edgeR calls used a false discovery rate-adjusted p below 0.01 and a log2 fold-change threshold of 1. As an exploratory analysis of dynamics, PCA with hierarchical clustering was applied to max-normalized trajectories of the 1000 most abundant clonotypes. The CD4 or CD8 phenotype of responding clones was assigned using the separately sequenced CD4+ and CD8+ repertoires. TCRdb reworked the public reads: Q25 trimming with fastp, MiXCR clone assembly, productive beta chains retained. Rows are unified per CDR3 protein, each entry keeping the most common DNA and genes. The V and J calls shown here were made by TCRdb, not taken from the authors' results. The sample contains 280,000 or so distinct CDR3 sequences, 8% to 9% of them found a single time. The ten largest clones add up to 22% of the sample.

From cysteine to phenylalanine, the CDR3 is 16 amino acids long. Only the CDR3 part of the read is kept: 48 bases, read in frame from the first base. Cut back by 0 bases and 1 base, the V and J ends lie 12 bases apart. The germline V gene specifies SGHRS as CDR1 and YFSETQ as CDR2. Ficoll-Paque density gradient centrifugation was the method used to isolate PBMCs. The TCR sequence derives from a young man who had mild COVID-19 (a few samples of this study predate the infection). The sample titles of this study are shuffled in the database, so cell type and time point are left out; the donor was told from shared clones. The source material was PBMCs or a T cell subset sorted from them (not recorded which). Here the chain combines TRBV5-1 and TRBJ2-3; no confident D gene assignment can be made. CDR3 protein: CASSLAPTWGTDTQYF. The DNA sequence is TGCGCCAGCAGCTTGGCCCCGACATGGGGCACAGATACGCAGTATTTT.